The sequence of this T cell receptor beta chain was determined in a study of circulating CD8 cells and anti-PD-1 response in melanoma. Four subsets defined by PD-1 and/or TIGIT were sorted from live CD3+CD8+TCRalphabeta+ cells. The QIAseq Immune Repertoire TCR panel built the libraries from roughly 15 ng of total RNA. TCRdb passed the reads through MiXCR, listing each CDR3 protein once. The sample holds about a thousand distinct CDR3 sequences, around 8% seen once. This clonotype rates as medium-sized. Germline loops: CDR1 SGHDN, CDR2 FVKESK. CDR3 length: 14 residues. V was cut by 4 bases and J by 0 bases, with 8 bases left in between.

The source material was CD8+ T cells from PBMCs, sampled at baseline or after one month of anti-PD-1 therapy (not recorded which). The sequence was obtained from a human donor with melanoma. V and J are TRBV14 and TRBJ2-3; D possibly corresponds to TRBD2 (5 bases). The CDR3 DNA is TGTGCCAGCAGCCGCGGGTTAAGCACAGATACGCAGTATTTT. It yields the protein CASSRGLSTDTQYF.